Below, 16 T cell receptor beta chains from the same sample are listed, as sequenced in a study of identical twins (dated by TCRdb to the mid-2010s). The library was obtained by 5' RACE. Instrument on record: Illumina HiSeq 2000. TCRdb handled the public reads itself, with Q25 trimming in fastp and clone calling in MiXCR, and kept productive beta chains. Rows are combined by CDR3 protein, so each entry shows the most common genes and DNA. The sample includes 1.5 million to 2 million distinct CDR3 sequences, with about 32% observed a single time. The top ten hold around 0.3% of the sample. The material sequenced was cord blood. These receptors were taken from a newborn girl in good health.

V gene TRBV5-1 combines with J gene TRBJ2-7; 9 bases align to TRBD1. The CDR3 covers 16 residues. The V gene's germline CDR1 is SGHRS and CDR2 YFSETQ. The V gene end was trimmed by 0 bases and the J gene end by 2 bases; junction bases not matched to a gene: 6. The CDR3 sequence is CASSLATGQGPYEQYF. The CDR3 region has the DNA TGCGCCAGCAGCTTGGCCACGGGACAGGGACCCTACGAGCAGTACTTC.

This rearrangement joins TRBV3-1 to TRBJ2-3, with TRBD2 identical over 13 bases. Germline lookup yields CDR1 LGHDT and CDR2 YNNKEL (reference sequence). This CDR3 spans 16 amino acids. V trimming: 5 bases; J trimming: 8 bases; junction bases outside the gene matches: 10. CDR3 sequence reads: CASSFRTSGSRGTQYF. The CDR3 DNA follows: TGTGCCAGCAGCTTTAGGACTAGCGGGAGTCGAGGTACGCAGTATTTT.

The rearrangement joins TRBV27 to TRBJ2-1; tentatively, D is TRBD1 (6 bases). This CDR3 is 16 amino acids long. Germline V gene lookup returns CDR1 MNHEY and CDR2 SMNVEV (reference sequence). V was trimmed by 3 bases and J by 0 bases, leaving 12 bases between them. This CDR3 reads CASSLWGQHSYNEQFF. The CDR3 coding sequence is TGTGCCAGCAGTTTGTGGGGACAACACTCCTACAATGAGCAGTTCTTC.

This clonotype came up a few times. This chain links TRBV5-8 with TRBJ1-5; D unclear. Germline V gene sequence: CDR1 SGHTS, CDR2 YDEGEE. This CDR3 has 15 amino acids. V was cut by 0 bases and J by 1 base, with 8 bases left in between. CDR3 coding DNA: TGTGCCAGCAGCTTGGAGGCGTGGAGCAATCAGCCCCAGCATTTT. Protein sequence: CASSLEAWSNQPQHF.

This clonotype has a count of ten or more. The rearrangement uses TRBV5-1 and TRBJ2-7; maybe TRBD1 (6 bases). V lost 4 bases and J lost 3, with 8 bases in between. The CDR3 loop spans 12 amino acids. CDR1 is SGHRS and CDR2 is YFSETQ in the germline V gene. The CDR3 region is CASSRDIYEQYF. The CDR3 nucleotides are TGCGCCAGCAGCCGGGACATCTACGAGCAGTACTTC.

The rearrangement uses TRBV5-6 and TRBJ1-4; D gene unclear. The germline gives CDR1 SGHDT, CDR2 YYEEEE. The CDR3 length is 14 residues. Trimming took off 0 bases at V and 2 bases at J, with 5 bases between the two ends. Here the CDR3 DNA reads TGTGCCAGCAGCTTGGAGCTGACTAATGAAAAACTGTTTTTT. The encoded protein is CASSLELTNEKLFF. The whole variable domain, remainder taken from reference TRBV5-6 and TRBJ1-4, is DAGVTQSPTHLIKTRGQQVTLRCSPKSGHDTVSWYQQALGQGPQFIFQYYEEEERQRGNFPDRFSGHQFPNYSSELNVNALLLGDSALYLCASSLELTNEKLFFGSGTQLSVL.

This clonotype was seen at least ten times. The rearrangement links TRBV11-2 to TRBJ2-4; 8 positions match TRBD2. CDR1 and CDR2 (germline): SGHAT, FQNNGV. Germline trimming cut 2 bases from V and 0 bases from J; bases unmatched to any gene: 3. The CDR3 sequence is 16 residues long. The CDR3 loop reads CASSLLAGLAKNIQYF. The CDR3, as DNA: TGTGCCAGCAGCTTACTAGCGGGCCTAGCCAAAAACATTCAGTACTTC.

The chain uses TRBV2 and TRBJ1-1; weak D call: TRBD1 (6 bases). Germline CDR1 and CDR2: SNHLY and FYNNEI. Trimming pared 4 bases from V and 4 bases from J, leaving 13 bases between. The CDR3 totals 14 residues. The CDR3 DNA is TGTGCCAGCAGTGGCCGAACAGGGACCACTGAAGCTTTCTTT. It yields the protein CASSGRTGTTEAFF.

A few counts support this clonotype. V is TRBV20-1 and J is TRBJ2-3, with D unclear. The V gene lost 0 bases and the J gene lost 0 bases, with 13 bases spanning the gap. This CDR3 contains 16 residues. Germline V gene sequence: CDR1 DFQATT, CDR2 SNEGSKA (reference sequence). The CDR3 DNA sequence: TGCAGTGCTAGAGATCCCCGCTCTTACAGCACAGATACGCAGTATTTT. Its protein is CSARDPRSYSTDTQYF.

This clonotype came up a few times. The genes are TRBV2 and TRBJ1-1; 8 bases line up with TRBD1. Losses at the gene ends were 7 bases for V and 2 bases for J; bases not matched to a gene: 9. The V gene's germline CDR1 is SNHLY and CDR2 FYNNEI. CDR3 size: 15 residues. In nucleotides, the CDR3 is TGTGCCAGCACGTTCGGAGGGACAGGAAACACTGAAGCTTTCTTT. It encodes CASTFGGTGNTEAFF.

The CDR3 DNA follows: TGTGCCAGCAGCTTAGCAGCTAGCGGGGGGGTGGATACGCAGTATTTT. Translated, it gives CASSLAASGGVDTQYF. The V call is TRBV7-2, the J call TRBJ2-3; 12 bases map to TRBD2. The trim removed 0 bases at V and 6 bases at J, leaving 4 bases unmatched. Per germline, CDR1 SGHTA and CDR2 FQGNSA. This CDR3 comprises 16 residues.

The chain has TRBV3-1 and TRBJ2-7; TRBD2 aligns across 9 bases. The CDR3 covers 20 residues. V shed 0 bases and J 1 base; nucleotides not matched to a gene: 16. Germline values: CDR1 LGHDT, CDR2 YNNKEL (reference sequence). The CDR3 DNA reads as TGTGCCAGCAGCCAAGAAGGTCCCTCTAGCGGGGTGCTGAGATCCTACGAGCAGTACTTC. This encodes CASSQEGPSSGVLRSYEQYF.

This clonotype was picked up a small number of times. Written as DNA, the CDR3 is TGTGCCAGCAGCCAAAGTACCATGGGGGGCTACACCTTC. This gives the protein CASSQSTMGGYTF. This chain connects TRBV4-2 to TRBJ1-2, with D unresolved. Trimming pared 2 bases from V and 8 bases from J, leaving 12 bases between. This CDR3 contains 13 residues. Germline assignment: CDR1 LGHNA and CDR2 YNFKEQ.

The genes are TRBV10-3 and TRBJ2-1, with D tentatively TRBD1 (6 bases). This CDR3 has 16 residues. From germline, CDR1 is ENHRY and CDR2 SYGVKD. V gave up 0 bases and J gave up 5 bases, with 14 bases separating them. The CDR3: CAISESAVWGHNEQFF. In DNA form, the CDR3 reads TGTGCCATCAGTGAGTCCGCGGTGTGGGGGCACAATGAGCAGTTCTTC.

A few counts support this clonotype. The chain's CDR3 is CSARASQGSNQPQHF. DNA of the CDR3: TGCAGTGCTAGAGCTAGCCAGGGTTCTAATCAGCCCCAGCATTTT. V gene TRBV20-1 combines with J gene TRBJ1-5; possible D gene TRBD1, 5 bases. The V end was cut by 1 base, the J end by 4 bases, with 14 bases between. CDR1 DFQATT and CDR2 SNEGSKA come from the germline V gene (reference sequence). This CDR3 has 15 amino acids.

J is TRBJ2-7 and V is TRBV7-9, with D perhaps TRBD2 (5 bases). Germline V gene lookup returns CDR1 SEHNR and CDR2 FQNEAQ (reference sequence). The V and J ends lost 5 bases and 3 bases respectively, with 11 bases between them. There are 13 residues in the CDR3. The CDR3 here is CASSRLSGYEQYF. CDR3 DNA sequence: TGTGCCAGCAGCCGCCTCAGCGGCTACGAGCAGTACTTC.